Following are 22 T cell receptor beta chains from one sample sequenced in a study of PD-L1 blockade in urothelial cancer. Sequenced by immunoSEQ multiplex PCR; TCRdb stores in-frame clones only, minus some. The sample lists tens of thousands of clones; 82% were seen once. The time point here: peripheral blood 6 weeks after treatment start. The sample consisted of PBMCs, taken around atezolizumab (anti-PD-L1) treatment. Every receptor here comes from a man aged 70 or older with urothelial cancer.

The chain couples TRBV7-9 to TRBJ1-1, with unresolved D. The germline V gene encodes CDR1 SEHNR and CDR2 FQNEAQ (reference sequence). The CDR3 is 13 amino acids. V dropped 4 bases and J dropped 1 base, with 7 bases sitting between them. CDR3 DNA sequence: TGTGCCAGCAGCTCTGGGCCGAACACTGAAGCTTTCTTT. Translation: CASSSGPNTEAFF.

The chain joins TRBV5-1 to TRBJ2-7, with 8 bases that match TRBD1. Trimming at V came to 0 bases and at J to 6 bases, leaving 5 bases not matched to a gene. Germline V gene sequence: CDR1 SGHRS, CDR2 YFSETQ. The CDR3 has 14 amino acids. CDR3 bases: TGCGCCAGCAGCTTGGTGCAGGGGGCCAGCGAGCAGTACTTC. Translated, it gives CASSLVQGASEQYF.

The chain links TRBV19 to TRBJ2-1; 7 bases map to TRBD2. The V segment lost 3 bases and the J segment 3 bases; nucleotides outside the gene matches: 5. Germline V CDR1 and CDR2: LNHDA, SQIVND (reference sequence). This CDR3 has 15 residues. Here the CDR3 reads CASSMSLAVYNEQFF. CDR3 sequence (DNA): TGTGCCAGTAGTATGAGTCTAGCGGTCTACAATGAGCAGTTCTTC. The whole variable domain, remainder taken from reference TRBV19 and TRBJ2-1, is DGGITQSPKYLFRKEGQNVTLSCEQNLNHDAMYWYRQDPGQGLRLIYYSQIVNDFQKGDIAEGYSVSREKKESFPLTVTSAQKNPTAFYLCASSMSLAVYNEQFFGPGTRLTVL.

J is TRBJ2-5 and V is TRBV11-2; 10 bases agree with TRBD1. There are 15 residues in the CDR3. Trimming took 5 bases from V and 5 from J; bases not matched to a gene: 8. The germline V gene has CDR1 SGHAT and CDR2 FQNNGV. The CDR3 region has the DNA TGTGCCAGCAGCCGCCCGACAGGGGGCGATGAGACCCAGTACTTC. It encodes CASSRPTGGDETQYF.

This clone was counted a few times. The rearrangement joins TRBV30 to TRBJ2-2; tentatively, D is TRBD2 (6 bases). Germline CDR1 GTSNPN, CDR2 SVGIG (reference sequence). V was cut by 6 bases and J by 5 bases, with 13 bases left in between. The CDR3 is 13 residues long. This CDR3 reads CACGTSRTGELFF. In DNA form, the CDR3 reads TGTGCCTGTGGGACTTCCCGAACCGGGGAGCTGTTTTTT.

This rearrangement joins TRBV28 to TRBJ2-7; 7 positions agree with TRBD2. The CDR3 consists of 19 residues. Germline V CDR1 and CDR2: MDHEN, SYDVKM. Losses at the gene ends were 2 bases for V and 6 bases for J; bases not matched to a gene: 22. The CDR3 here is CASSLVLRRDGGSSGEQYF. DNA of the CDR3: TGTGCCAGCAGTTTAGTTCTCCGCCGCGATGGCGGGAGCTCGGGCGAGCAGTACTTC.

The genes are TRBV11-2 and TRBJ1-3, with D unclear. This CDR3 has 11 amino acids. Germline assignment: CDR1 SGHAT and CDR2 FQNNGV. Trimming cost V 7 bases and J 4 bases, with 5 bases left between them. CDR3 residues: CASTLGNTIYF. CDR3 DNA sequence: TGTGCCAGCACCCTGGGAAACACCATATATTTT. Based on the CDR3 plus reference TRBV11-2 and TRBJ1-3, the full variable domain is EAGVAQSPRYKIIEKRQSVAFWCNPISGHATLYWYQQILGQGPKLLIQFQNNGVVDDSQLPKDRFSAERLKGVDSTLKIQPAKLEDSAVYLCASTLGNTIYFGEGSWLTVV.

The rearrangement uses TRBV7-9 and TRBJ1-3; D call uncertain. V was clipped by 4 bases and J by 3 bases, with 4 bases between them. Germline CDR1 SEHNR, CDR2 FQNEAQ (reference sequence). This CDR3 contains 12 residues. In nucleotides, the CDR3 is TGTGCCAGCAGCTCCGGTGGAAACACCATATATTTT. Encoded protein: CASSSGGNTIYF. The whole variable domain, remainder taken from reference TRBV7-9 and TRBJ1-3, is DTGVSQNPRHKITKRGQNVTFRCDPISEHNRLYWYRQTLGQGPEFLTYFQNEAQLEKSRLLSDRFSAERPKGSFSTLEIQRTEQGDSAMYLCASSSGGNTIYFGEGSWLTVV.

This clone was seen only a few times. CDR3 protein: CAWSVSTDTQYF. The DNA of the CDR3 is TGTGCCTGGAGTGTCTCGACAGATACGCAGTATTTT. This sequence joins TRBV30 and TRBJ2-3, with D hard to call. This CDR3 contains 12 residues. In germline, CDR1 is GTSNPN, CDR2 SVGIG (reference sequence). Trimming removed 0 bases from V and 3 bases from J, with 4 bases in between.

CDR3: CASSQGSGGRGAFF. The CDR3 bases are TGTGCCAGCAGCCAAGGGTCCGGCGGCCGAGGGGCTTTCTTT. The genes are TRBV4-2 and TRBJ1-1; D call uncertain. The V end was cut by 1 base, the J end by 11 bases, with 17 bases between. CDR3 length: 14 residues. The germline V gene encodes CDR1 LGHNA and CDR2 YNFKEQ.

This clone appeared a single time. This chain joins TRBV30 and TRBJ1-1, with TRBD1 matching 8 bases. With 5 bases clipped from V and 1 base from J, the junction kept 3 bases outside the gene matches. CDR1 GTSNPN and CDR2 SVGIG come from the germline V gene (reference sequence). This CDR3 comprises 13 residues. CDR3 sequence: CAWSGTGNTEAFF. The CDR3 coding sequence is TGTGCCTGGTCCGGGACAGGGAACACTGAAGCTTTCTTT. Based on the CDR3 plus reference TRBV30 and TRBJ1-1, the full variable domain is SQTIHQWPATLVQPVGSPLSLECTVEGTSNPNLYWYRQAAGRGLQLLFYSVGIGQISSEVPQNLSASRPQDRQFILSSKKLLLSDSGFYLCAWSGTGNTEAFFGQGTRLTVV.

This clone was observed a few times. V usage is TRBV27 and J usage is TRBJ2-3; 9 bases fit TRBD2. V gave up 3 bases and J gave up 0 bases; unmatched junction bases: 13. This CDR3 contains 19 residues. Germline CDR1 reads MNHEY; CDR2 reads SMNVEV (reference sequence). The DNA of the CDR3 is TGTGCCAGCAGTTTTCGGGCCGGGACTAGCTTCCCTAGCACAGATACGCAGTATTTT. This translates into CASSFRAGTSFPSTDTQYF.

This rearrangement joins TRBV5-1 to TRBJ2-6; D possibly corresponds to TRBD2 (6 bases). V was shortened by 0 bases and J by 2 bases, with 12 bases between the two germline ends. The CDR3 totals 17 residues. Per the germline V gene, CDR1 is SGHRS and CDR2 is YFSETQ. The CDR3: CASSLVGGGAGANVLTF. CDR3 nucleotide sequence: TGCGCCAGCAGCTTGGTTGGGGGAGGAGCTGGGGCCAACGTCCTGACTTTC. Combining the CDR3 with reference TRBV5-1 and TRBJ2-6 gives the whole variable domain KAGVTQTPRYLIKTRGQQVTLSCSPISGHRSVSWYQQTPGQGLQFLFEYFSETQRNKGNFPGRFSGRQFSNSRSEMNVSTLELGDSALYLCASSLVGGGAGANVLTFGAGSRLTVL.

The chain combines TRBV5-6 with TRBJ2-7, with 9 bases that match TRBD1. Losses at the gene ends were 0 bases for V and 5 bases for J; bases not matched to a gene: 12. The CDR3 totals 17 residues. The germline CDR1 and CDR2 sequences are SGHDT and YYEEEE. The CDR3 region is CASSLAKRNRGRHEQYF. The CDR3 DNA reads TGTGCCAGCAGCTTGGCCAAACGAAACAGGGGGCGCCACGAGCAGTACTTC.

The chain is built from TRBV25-1 and TRBJ2-7; D unresolved. The CDR3 spans 13 residues. The germline V gene has CDR1 MGHDK and CDR2 SYGVNS. Trimming shortened V by 1 base and J by 6 bases, and 10 bases separated the two germline ends. The CDR3 protein is CASSESVGSEQYF. The CDR3 bases are TGTGCCAGCAGTGAATCGGTTGGTTCCGAGCAGTACTTC.

V gene TRBV7-2 combines with J gene TRBJ2-7; the D gene is possibly TRBD1 (6 bases). The CDR3 contains 13 residues. Germline assignment: CDR1 SGHTA and CDR2 FQGNSA. V shed 5 bases and J shed 3 bases, with 11 bases lying between them. The CDR3: CASSGRGGYEQYF. DNA for the CDR3: TGTGCCAGCAGCGGGAGAGGGGGCTACGAGCAGTACTTC.

The CDR3 loop reads CASSLGLGGNQPQHF. The CDR3 nucleotides are TGTGCCAGCAGCTTAGGACTGGGAGGCAATCAGCCCCAGCATTTT. The chain links TRBV7-2 to TRBJ1-5; D not resolved. The ends were cut back, 1 base at V and 2 bases at J, with 9 bases in the middle. The CDR3 is made up of 15 amino acids. Germline V gene data show CDR1 as SGHTA and CDR2 as FQGNSA.

For this clone: The junction differs from germline at one of its ends, possibly a read error. As DNA, the CDR3 is TGTGCCAGCCGTTTAACCAGCCTGGGACAGGGGCTCTACGAGCAGTACTTC. Its translation is CASRLTSLGQGLYEQYF. This chain joins TRBV27 and TRBJ2-7; TRBD1 aligns across 10 bases. CDR3 length equals 17 residues. CDR1 MNHEY and CDR2 SMNVEV come from the germline V gene (reference sequence).

V is TRBV11-3 and J is TRBJ2-7, with D tentatively TRBD1 (5 bases). Germline V gene data show CDR1 as SGHNT and CDR2 as YENEEA. The CDR3 runs to 12 residues. Between the trimmed V and J ends, which lost 5 bases and 7 bases, there was a span of 12 bases. The CDR3 DNA follows: TGTGCCAGCAGCCCCAGGGCTCGGGAGCAGTACTTC. As protein: CASSPRAREQYF.

V and J are TRBV6-5 and TRBJ2-7; 7 bases line up with TRBD2. This CDR3 spans 14 amino acids. CDR1 and CDR2 (germline): MNHEY, SVGAGI. The V segment lost 3 bases and the J segment 1 base; nucleotides outside the gene matches: 3. The CDR3 sequence is CASSYGRGSYEQYF. Written as DNA, the CDR3 is TGTGCCAGCAGTTATGGGCGGGGGTCCTACGAGCAGTACTTC.

V and J are TRBV7-8 and TRBJ2-3; 8 bases match TRBD2. The V segment lost 1 base and the J segment 0 bases; nucleotides outside the gene matches: 3. Germline-derived CDR1 and CDR2 are SGHVS and FQNEAQ. The CDR3 is made up of 16 amino acids. The CDR3 DNA reads as TGTGCCAGCAGCTTAGATAGCGGGGCTAGCACAGATACGCAGTATTTT. Protein product: CASSLDSGASTDTQYF.

CDR3 residues: CASGLETGPFYEQYF. CDR3 DNA: TGTGCTAGTGGTTTGGAGACAGGGCCATTCTACGAGCAGTACTTC. J is TRBJ2-7 and V is TRBV12-5; 7 nucleotides agree with TRBD1. This CDR3 region has 15 residues. V was clipped by 1 base and J by 3 bases; unmatched bases: 6. Germline CDR1 is LGHNT and CDR2 is FRNRAP.